Below, 27 T cell receptor beta chains from the same sample are listed, as sequenced in a study of T cells expressing NK-cell markers. TCRdb reprocessed the 5' RACE reads, keeping one entry per CDR3 protein, no DNA. The specimen's table records under 200,000 distinct CDR3 sequences. Sequencing was done on a sample of blood T cells: a sorted CD56 or NKG2C T cell subset, CD4+ or CD8+ T cells, or bulk PBMC T cells (not recorded which). These receptors all stem from a woman between 18 and 70 years old in good health.

The chain recombines TRBV5-1 with TRBJ1-4; TCRdb's D call, TRBD1, is unchecked because there is no DNA. Looked up from germline, CDR1 is SGHRS and CDR2 is YFSETQ. The CDR3 length is 16 residues. The CDR3 is CASSLGPGQTNEKLFF. The whole variable domain, remainder taken from reference TRBV5-1 and TRBJ1-4, is KAGVTQTPRYLIKTRGQQVTLSCSPISGHRSVSWYQQTPGQGLQFLFEYFSETQRNKGNFPGRFSGRQFSNSRSEMNVSTLELGDSALYLCASSLGPGQTNEKLFFGSGTQLSVL.

This chain links TRBV12-3 or TRBV12-4 with TRBJ1-1; without DNA, the TCRdb call of TRBD1 cannot be checked. CDR3 length: 16 residues. The chain's CDR3 is CASSFARQGWNTEAFF.

This chain uses TRBV14 with TRBJ2-3; checking the TCRdb D call of TRBD1 is not possible without DNA. Germline assignment: CDR1 SGHDN and CDR2 FVKESK. This CDR3 region has 16 residues. CDR3 sequence: CASSHLTGEHTDTQYF.

The chain combines TRBV6-1 with TRBJ2-1; TCRdb reports TRBD2, a call that lacks DNA to check it against. The CDR3 has 15 residues. Germline V gene lookup returns CDR1 MNHNS and CDR2 SASEGT. CDR3 protein: CASSGKGLEYNEQFF.

The rearrangement links TRBV20-1 to TRBJ1-2; there is no DNA to check the TCRdb D call of TRBD1. The CDR3 is 12 amino acids. The germline CDR1 and CDR2 sequences are DFQATT and SNEGSKA (reference sequence). The CDR3: CSVDRGLRGYTF.

V is TRBV7-8 and J is TRBJ2-7; TCRdb proposes TRBD2, but this gene call is untestable without DNA. CDR1 is SGHVS and CDR2 is FQNEAQ in the germline V gene. The CDR3 covers 16 residues. CDR3 protein: CASSLDGTSAHYEQYF.

The chain carries TRBV24-1 and TRBJ2-1; TCRdb calls TRBD1, which cannot be checked without DNA. The germline V gene encodes CDR1 KGHDR and CDR2 SFDVKD. CDR3 length: 16 residues. The CDR3 spells CATSGFLDRDYNEQFF.

The rearrangement joins TRBV7-8 to TRBJ2-2; TCRdb's D call, TRBD2, is unchecked because there is no DNA. The CDR3 has 16 amino acids. Germline CDR1 and CDR2: SGHVS and FQNEAQ. This CDR3 is CASSLASGTYTGELFF.

The chain carries TRBV27 and TRBJ1-2; there is no DNA to check the TCRdb D call of TRBD1. CDR1 is MNHEY, CDR2 SMNVEV, per germline (reference sequence). The CDR3 is 14 amino acids. CDR3 in amino acids: CASSQSGGAGGYTF.

The chain links TRBV5-1 to TRBJ1-1; with no DNA, the TCRdb D assignment of TRBD1 cannot be verified. The CDR3 has 14 residues. The V gene's germline CDR1 is SGHRS and CDR2 YFSETQ. The CDR3 loop reads CASSPEGTGAEAFF.

The rearrangement uses TRBV20-1 and TRBJ2-5; as DNA is missing, the TRBD1 call by TCRdb cannot be tested. The CDR3 covers 12 residues. The germline gives CDR1 DFQATT, CDR2 SNEGSKA (reference sequence). The CDR3 region is CSAGTGGQTQYF.

CDR3 residues: CAGMDRTYEQYF. The chain joins TRBV6-7 to TRBJ2-7; TCRdb outputs TRBD1, but without DNA this stays unchecked. TRBV6-7 is identified as an open reading frame with a role that is uncertain. The CDR3 contains 12 residues.

This rearrangement joins TRBV5-5 to TRBJ2-7; the TCRdb call, TRBD1, lacks DNA for checking. CDR1 SGHKS and CDR2 YYEKEE come from the germline V gene (reference sequence). This CDR3 has 14 amino acids. CDR3 amino acids: CASSLSQGANEQYF.

V and J are TRBV24-1 and TRBJ2-2; TCRdb gives TRBD2 as the D gene, but with no DNA this cannot be confirmed. CDR3 length equals 17 residues. Germline V gene data show CDR1 as KGHDR and CDR2 as SFDVKD. This CDR3 reads CATSDSAGGPKGGELFF.

The chain employs TRBV3-1 and TRBJ2-1; TCRdb names TRBD1, which stays unverified in the absence of DNA. Germline V CDR1 and CDR2: LGHDT, YNNKEL (reference sequence). This CDR3 is built from 13 residues. The CDR3 loop reads CASSQGSGNEQFF.

V is TRBV10-3 and J is TRBJ2-7; as DNA is missing, the TRBD1 call by TCRdb cannot be tested. This CDR3 region has 14 residues. Germline loops: CDR1 ENHRY, CDR2 SYGVKD. CDR3 in amino acids: CAISPAGVPYEQYF.

This sequence joins TRBV12-3 or TRBV12-4 and TRBJ2-1; as DNA is missing, the TRBD1 call by TCRdb cannot be tested. The CDR3 length is 12 residues. The CDR3 spells CASSLDGGGQFF.

This chain connects TRBV12-3 or TRBV12-4 to TRBJ1-2; TCRdb indicates TRBD1, and absent DNA this call remains unverified. This CDR3 is 13 amino acids long. This CDR3 is CASSFAGTEGYTF.

This sequence joins TRBV4-1 and TRBJ2-2. The CDR3 length is 13 residues. Germline assignment: CDR1 MGHRA and CDR2 YSYEKL. The chain's CDR3 is CASSQVYTGELFF.

The rearrangement joins TRBV7-9 to TRBJ1-1. Germline loops: CDR1 SEHNR, CDR2 FQNEAQ (reference sequence). The CDR3 consists of 13 residues. The CDR3 protein is CASSAKGRWEAFF. Drawing the rest from reference TRBV7-9 and TRBJ1-1, the complete variable domain is DTGVSQNPRHKITKRGQNVTFRCDPISEHNRLYWYRQTLGQGPEFLTYFQNEAQLEKSRLLSDRFSAERPKGSFSTLEIQRTEQGDSAMYLCASSAKGRWEAFFGQGTRLTVV.

The V gene is TRBV29-1, the J gene TRBJ2-1; TCRdb designates TRBD2, a call that cannot be tested without DNA. This CDR3 comprises 12 residues. Germline assignment: CDR1 SQVTM and CDR2 ANQGSEA. CDR3: CSVERVYNEQFF.

V and J are TRBV27 and TRBJ1-1; the D gene TCRdb calls, TRBD1, cannot be checked with no DNA. The V gene's germline CDR1 is MNHEY and CDR2 SMNVEV (reference sequence). CDR3 length equals 14 residues. The CDR3 loop is CASSLRPPSTEAFF.

The chain is built from TRBV10-3 and TRBJ2-3; TCRdb's assignment of TRBD1 cannot be checked, as there is no DNA. Germline V gene sequence: CDR1 ENHRY, CDR2 SYGVKD. CDR3 size: 15 residues. The CDR3 region is CAISEEGAFTDTQYF.

The rearrangement links TRBV9 to TRBJ2-2; TCRdb gives TRBD1 as the D gene, but with no DNA this cannot be confirmed. This CDR3 comprises 16 residues. Germline V gene sequence: CDR1 SGDLS, CDR2 YYNGEE. The chain's CDR3 is CASSGRTGGSTGELFF.

The chain has TRBV5-1 and TRBJ2-3; no DNA is available, so the TRBD2 call from TCRdb remains unchecked. From germline, CDR1 is SGHRS and CDR2 YFSETQ. The CDR3 contains 15 residues. CDR3 sequence reads: CASGLARAEADTQYF.

The chain links TRBV20-1 to TRBJ2-7. CDR3 size: 14 residues. CDR1 and CDR2 from the germline V gene are DFQATT and SNEGSKA (reference sequence). CDR3 loop: CSARMATKFYEQYF.

This chain links TRBV20-1 with TRBJ2-1. The CDR3 covers 12 residues. Germline V gene data show CDR1 as DFQATT and CDR2 as SNEGSKA (reference sequence). The CDR3: CSARVRYDEQFF.